This entry lists 25 T cell receptor beta chains sequenced from one sample in a study of T-cell reconstitution after alpha-beta-depleted transplantation in children. Preparing the TCRbeta library involved the use of unique molecular identifiers. TCRdb re-called the PCR reads with MiXCR, one entry per CDR3 protein. The sample holds about 160,000 distinct CDR3 sequences, 8.5% to 14% seen once. The specimen comprised PBMCs, sampled before TCRalphabeta/CD19-depleted stem cell transplant. These receptors were collected from a boy aged 2-15 years with acute myeloid leukemia, due to receive a stem cell transplant.

This clonotype was recorded at least ten times. The V and J genes are TRBV20-1 and TRBJ1-5; maybe TRBD1 (6 bases). The V gene's germline CDR1 is DFQATT and CDR2 SNEGSKA (reference sequence). CDR3 length: 13 residues. The V and J ends lost 2 bases and 4 bases respectively, with 9 bases between them. CDR3 region: CSARPDRNQPQHF. For the CDR3, the DNA is TGCAGTGCTAGACCCGACAGGAATCAGCCCCAGCATTTT.

This chain uses TRBV13 with TRBJ2-5; possible D gene TRBD1, 5 bases. The germline V and J ends were trimmed by 4 bases and 7 bases, with 19 bases remaining between them. This CDR3 has 15 residues. CDR1 is PRHDT and CDR2 is FYEKMQ in the germline V gene (reference sequence). The CDR3 DNA is TGTGCCAGCAGCTATGGTCTTGGCAGGGTGAGGACCCAGTACTTC. It specifies CASSYGLGRVRTQYF.

Comments on this clonotype: With a far larger clone one base away, a read error is the likely cause. The rearrangement links TRBV12-3 or TRBV12-4 to TRBJ1-1; the D is unclear. There are 13 residues in the CDR3. Here the CDR3 reads CASSLIGNSEAFF. CDR3 in DNA: TGTGCCAGCAGCCTCATCGGGAACTCTGAAGCTTTCTTT.

Ten or more counts support this clonotype. The chain joins TRBV12-3 or TRBV12-4 to TRBJ1-1; no reliable D call. V lost 3 bases and J 0 bases, leaving 14 bases between the germline ends. CDR3 length: 16 amino acids. This CDR3 reads CASSFGQQTMNTEAFF. DNA for the CDR3: TGTGCCAGCAGTTTCGGGCAGCAGACTATGAACACTGAAGCTTTCTTT.

Concerning this clonotype: With a much larger clone just one base away, this may be a read error. The CDR3 nucleotides read TGTACCAGCAGTTTAACAGGGGCATGGGGTAGAGGCACAGATACGCAGTATTTT. Protein product: CTSSLTGAWGRGTDTQYF. The V gene is TRBV3-1, the J gene TRBJ2-3; 7 positions agree with TRBD1. CDR1 and CDR2 from the germline V gene are LGHDT and YNNKEL (reference sequence). CDR3 length: 18 residues.

This clonotype appeared many times. V is TRBV7-2 and J is TRBJ2-1; D is perhaps TRBD2 (6 bases). Germline CDR1 and CDR2: SGHTA and FQGNSA. The CDR3 is 12 residues long. The V end lost 4 bases, the J end lost 9 bases, and 10 bases lay between the germline ends. This chain's CDR3 is CASSSRGIEQFF. CDR3 sequence (DNA): TGTGCCAGCAGCTCCCGGGGGATTGAGCAGTTCTTC.

V and J are TRBV7-9 and TRBJ2-3; TRBD1 aligns across 8 bases. The V gene end was trimmed by 2 bases and the J gene end by 2 bases; junction bases not matched to a gene: 6. The V gene's germline CDR1 is SEHNR and CDR2 FQNEAQ (reference sequence). CDR3 length: 16 residues. The CDR3: CASSLTGTGHTDTQYF. The CDR3, as DNA: TGTGCCAGCAGCTTAACCGGGACAGGCCACACAGATACGCAGTATTTT.

This clonotype was recorded at least ten times. The chain recombines TRBV4-1 with TRBJ1-1; TRBD1 agrees at 7 bases. CDR1 is MGHRA and CDR2 is YSYEKL in the germline V gene. V dropped 6 bases and J dropped 1; count of bases not matched to a gene: 5. This CDR3 comprises 14 residues. CDR3 amino acids: CASSHRGGNTEAFF. The CDR3 nucleotides are TGCGCCAGCAGTCACAGGGGAGGGAACACTGAAGCTTTCTTT.

This clonotype was counted ten times or more. The J gene is TRBJ1-1, the V gene TRBV29-1; D is unclear. CDR1 SQVTM and CDR2 ANQGSEA come from the germline V gene. Trimming cost V 3 bases and J 4 bases, with 6 bases left between them. CDR3 size: 11 residues. The CDR3 here is CSVDRSTEAFF. CDR3 coding DNA: TGCAGCGTTGACCGGAGCACTGAAGCTTTCTTT.

This clonotype was detected ten times or more. This chain uses TRBV12-3 or TRBV12-4 with TRBJ2-3; 9 bases are a match to TRBD2. This CDR3 is 18 amino acids long. With V trimmed by 2 bases and J by 1 base, 10 bases remained unmatched. The chain's CDR3 is CASSLRTAGGPRTDTQYF. For the CDR3, the DNA is TGTGCCAGCAGTTTACGAACAGCGGGAGGACCTCGCACAGATACGCAGTATTTT.

This clonotype was observed many times. The chain is built from TRBV7-8 and TRBJ1-5; D remains unclear. The CDR3 covers 16 residues. V was trimmed by 5 bases and J by 1 base, leaving 15 bases between them. Germline assignment: CDR1 SGHVS and CDR2 FQNEAQ. The CDR3 reads CASSPTMHGSNQPQHF. The CDR3 bases are TGTGCCAGCAGCCCGACGATGCACGGGAGCAATCAGCCCCAGCATTTT.

This clonotype was observed many times. The rearrangement links TRBV24-1 to TRBJ1-5; D is unclear. The V end lost 9 bases, the J end lost 0 bases, and 11 bases lay between the germline ends. Germline V gives CDR1 KGHDR, CDR2 SFDVKD. The CDR3 contains 14 residues. The DNA for the CDR3 is TGTGCCACCTCAGGACTTTATAGCAATCAGCCCCAGCATTTT. Translation gives CATSGLYSNQPQHF.

Of note for this clonotype: Being one base from a much bigger clone, this may be a read error. The V gene is TRBV2, the J gene TRBJ2-2; D is uncertain. The V gene's germline CDR1 is SNHLY and CDR2 FYNNEI. The V and J ends lost 6 bases and 3 bases respectively, with 5 bases between them. This CDR3 is built from 12 residues. The CDR3 nucleotides are TGTGCCAGCAGCGCAGACACCGGGGAGCTGTTTTTT. The encoded protein is CASSADTGELFF.

This clonotype was observed many times. The rearrangement links TRBV7-2 to TRBJ2-7; 9 bases line up with TRBD1. The J segment lost 1 base and the V segment lost 1 base, leaving 5 bases of the junction unmatched. Germline lookup yields CDR1 SGHTA and CDR2 FQGNSA. The CDR3 totals 16 residues. The CDR3 DNA is TGTGCCAGCAGCTTAGACACAGGGGGCTATTCCTACGAGCAGTACTTC. As protein: CASSLDTGGYSYEQYF.

The chain uses TRBV12-5 and TRBJ1-5, with 8 bases identical to TRBD1. The trim removed 0 bases at V and 1 base at J, leaving 8 bases unmatched. This CDR3 contains 18 residues. Germline V gene data show CDR1 as LGHNT and CDR2 as FRNRAP. The CDR3 DNA reads as TGTGCTAGTGGTTTGGTAGCAGGGGGCGTAAGAAGCAATCAGCCCCAGCATTTT. Its protein is CASGLVAGGVRSNQPQHF.

This clonotype was seen many times. The genes are TRBV9 and TRBJ2-1; 7 bases line up with TRBD2. V shed 5 bases, J shed 8 bases, and the junction held 4 bases outside the gene matches. The CDR3 has 12 amino acids. The germline V gene has CDR1 SGDLS and CDR2 YYNGEE. CDR3 coding DNA: TGTGCCAGCAGAGCGGGATTCGATGAGCAGTTCTTC. Encoded protein: CASRAGFDEQFF.

This clonotype was detected many times. The genes are TRBV20-1 and TRBJ1-2, with TRBD1 matching 8 bases. V dropped 5 bases and J dropped 5; count of bases not matched to a gene: 4. The CDR3 sequence is 12 residues long. Germline V gene lookup returns CDR1 DFQATT and CDR2 SNEGSKA (reference sequence). The chain's CDR3 is CSAAGGAYGYTF. The CDR3 DNA reads TGCAGTGCTGCAGGGGGCGCTTATGGCTACACCTTC.

This clonotype came up many times. V gene TRBV28 combines with J gene TRBJ1-5; D is perhaps TRBD1 (6 bases). This CDR3 has 16 amino acids. The germline V gene has CDR1 MDHEN and CDR2 SYDVKM. V dropped 3 bases and J dropped 4 bases, with 16 bases sitting between them. The CDR3 DNA is TGTGCCAGCAGTTTTGGGGCTGGGACAAGGAATCAGCCCCAGCATTTT. Amino acids: CASSFGAGTRNQPQHF. The full variable domain, with the rest looked up from reference TRBV28 and TRBJ1-5, is DVKVTQSSRYLVKRTGEKVFLECVQDMDHENMFWYRQDPGLGLRLIYFSYDVKMKEKGDIPEGYSVSREKKERFSLILESASTNQTSMYLCASSFGAGTRNQPQHFGDGTRLSIL.

This clonotype was counted many times. The rearrangement uses TRBV20-1 and TRBJ1-4; 8 nucleotides agree with TRBD1. The CDR3 totals 14 residues. Germline CDR1 DFQATT, CDR2 SNEGSKA (reference sequence). V lost 1 base to trimming and J lost 8 bases; unmatched junction nucleotides: 6. CDR3 sequence reads: CSARATGEGEKLFF. The CDR3 region has the DNA TGCAGTGCTAGAGCGACAGGGGAAGGGGAAAAACTGTTTTTT.

This clonotype was detected ten times or more. The chain links TRBV20-1 to TRBJ2-2; D unresolved. Germline V gene sequence: CDR1 DFQATT, CDR2 SNEGSKA (reference sequence). The length of the CDR3 is 16 residues. V shed 5 bases and J shed 0 bases, with 16 bases lying between them. CDR3 sequence reads: CSARSRTYTNTGELFF. Written as DNA, the CDR3 is TGCAGTGCTCGGTCTCGGACGTATACGAACACCGGGGAGCTGTTTTTT.

The sample holds many counts of this clonotype. This rearrangement joins TRBV4-1 to TRBJ2-2; D is ambiguous. This CDR3 is built from 13 residues. CDR1 and CDR2 (germline): MGHRA, YSYEKL. Trimming left V 4 bases short and J 6 bases short, with 9 bases between. As DNA, the CDR3 is TGCGCCAGCAGCCCAATAAGTGCCGGGGAGCTGTTTTTT. Encoded protein: CASSPISAGELFF.

The V call is TRBV11-2, the J call TRBJ2-5; weak D call: TRBD2 (6 bases). Trimming removed 8 bases from V and 3 bases from J, with 13 bases in between. The germline V gene has CDR1 SGHAT and CDR2 FQNNGV. The CDR3 sequence is 13 residues long. CDR3 sequence (DNA): TGTGCCAGCTTCGTTCCGGGAGAAGAGACCCAGTACTTC. This codes for CASFVPGEETQYF. The entire variable domain, with the rest obtained from reference TRBV11-2 and TRBJ2-5, is as follows: EAGVAQSPRYKIIEKRQSVAFWCNPISGHATLYWYQQILGQGPKLLIQFQNNGVVDDSQLPKDRFSAERLKGVDSTLKIQPAKLEDSAVYLCASFVPGEETQYFGPGTRLLVL.

This clonotype has a count of ten or more. This chain connects TRBV20-1 to TRBJ2-2; TRBD2 agrees at 11 bases. V was clipped by 2 bases and J by 4 bases; unmatched bases: 6. The CDR3 has 16 residues. Germline V CDR1 and CDR2: DFQATT, SNEGSKA (reference sequence). The CDR3: CSARYIAGGVTGELFF. The CDR3 DNA reads TGCAGTGCTAGATACATAGCGGGAGGGGTCACCGGGGAGCTGTTTTTT.

This clonotype showed up many times. The chain couples TRBV20-1 to TRBJ1-2; weak D call: TRBD1 (6 bases). V dropped 4 bases and J dropped 2 bases, with 8 bases sitting between them. Looked up from germline, CDR1 is DFQATT and CDR2 is SNEGSKA (reference sequence). CDR3 size: 12 residues. The CDR3 region has the DNA TGCAGTGCTAAAAGGGGGAACTATGGCTACACCTTC. Encoded protein: CSAKRGNYGYTF.

This clonotype was counted ten times or more. In nucleotides, the CDR3 is TGTGCCAGCAGCCACGCCCGGACGGCTTCCTACAATGAGCAGTTCTTC. It encodes CASSHARTASYNEQFF. The chain employs TRBV7-8 and TRBJ2-1; D not certain. This CDR3 has 16 residues. Between the trimmed V and J ends, which lost 5 bases and 1 base, there was a span of 15 bases. Germline V gene sequence: CDR1 SGHVS, CDR2 FQNEAQ. The full variable domain, its missing parts supplied by reference TRBV7-8 and TRBJ2-1, is GAGVSQSPRYKVAKRGQDVALRCDPISGHVSLFWYQQALGQGPEFLTYFQNEAQLDKSGLPSDRFFAERPEGSVSTLKIQRTQQEDSAVYLCASSHARTASYNEQFFGPGTRLTVL.